This T cell receptor (beta chain) was profiled in a study of T cell repertoires in cytomegalovirus infection. This clonotype appeared many times. The antigen is not known. There are 12 residues in the CDR3. CDR1 is SGHTA, CDR2 FQGNSA, per germline. Deletions cut 5 bases from V and 8 bases from J, with 10 bases between. From the reads, TCRdb called clonotypes with MiXCR, one entry per CDR3 protein. The table has tens of thousands of distinct CDR3 sequences, approximately 22% seen once. The chain combines TRBV7-2 with TRBJ2-1, with D hard to call. The sequencing input was PBMCs, sequenced either directly or after in vitro stimulation (not recorded which). This receptor was taken from a human donor in good health (CMV status not recorded). Some clones in this sample may be carry-over from other donors' samples. The CDR3, as DNA: TGTGCCAGCAGCCCCTATCAGGATGAGCAGTTCTTC. Its protein product is CASSPYQDEQFF.